These T cell receptor beta chains were read from a single sample in a study of cytomegalovirus exposure and HLA in healthy donors. Method: immunoSEQ multiplex PCR; TCRdb's copy keeps in-frame clones and lacks some. This sample yields around 170,000 clones, of which over 80% are seen a single time; around 1.6% belongs to the top ten. Input material: PBMCs. The source of these receptors is a woman younger than 35 in good health and CMV-seronegative. Each CDR3 is given with its conserved first and last residue. Each record gives: V gene, CDR3 protein.

v_gene: TRBV4-1; CDR3aa: CASSQVPGANQPQHF
v_gene: TRBV10-2; CDR3aa: CASRGQGLNTEAFF
v_gene: TRBV14; CDR3aa: CASSQTGLKYEQYF
v_gene: TRBV5-4; CDR3aa: CASSGSTGLGFVVYEQYF
v_gene: TRBV16; CDR3aa: CASSQLRDSLIYGYTF
v_gene: TRBV6-6; CDR3aa: CASSLGTANYEQYF
v_gene: TRBV5-4; CDR3aa: CASSPRGGSPQETQYF
v_gene: TRBV6-6; CDR3aa: CASSPDRGYNEQFF
v_gene: TRBV4-1; CDR3aa: CASSQDRGKRTEAFF
v_gene: TRBV11-2; CDR3aa: CASSRNRGSRETQYF
v_gene: TRBV6-1; CDR3aa: CASSDWGVRGYTF
v_gene: TRBV2; CDR3aa: CASSVQGNEQFF
v_gene: TRBV27; CDR3aa: CASTPGLEFYNEQFF
v_gene: TRBV6-1; CDR3aa: CASSDLFSRGEGYTF
v_gene: TRBV5-6; CDR3aa: CASSLAVGRSQPQHF
v_gene: TRBV27; CDR3aa: CASSFSPFTGTGGVGELFF
v_gene: TRBV6-1; CDR3aa: CASSEELASAYQETQYF
v_gene: TRBV25-1; CDR3aa: CASSVSRGNTGELFF
v_gene: TRBV5-1; CDR3aa: CASSLRRTPVSTGELFF
v_gene: TRBV29-1; CDR3aa: CSATRRGGTNTEAFF
v_gene: TRBV2; CDR3aa: CASSLPGQGTVGEQFF
v_gene: TRBV27; CDR3aa: CASSLLGTRRSYTF
v_gene: TRBV11-2; CDR3aa: CASSLGRREWYTEAFF
v_gene: TRBV10-3; CDR3aa: CAISGEGGVWYGYTF
v_gene: TRBV5-8; CDR3aa: CASSIGQLNQPQHF
v_gene: TRBV9; CDR3aa: CASSAGTGYEQYF
v_gene: TRBV28; CDR3aa: CASMSPGQGALEQYF
v_gene: TRBV9; CDR3aa: CASSPAGRDYGYTF
v_gene: TRBV28; CDR3aa: CASSWASLAYEQYF
v_gene: TRBV19; CDR3aa: CASSIQGTNEKLFF
v_gene: TRBV27; CDR3aa: CASSYTPMGRRNTDTQYF
v_gene: TRBV7-9; CDR3aa: CSSSPVGQVGEQYF
v_gene: TRBV15; CDR3aa: CATSRDPPMQGVVSNEQFF
v_gene: TRBV28; CDR3aa: CASSPRGLRGQPQHF
v_gene: TRBV5-1; CDR3aa: CASRTGGVNTEAFF
v_gene: TRBV6-1; CDR3aa: CASRGTGDAGELFF
v_gene: TRBV30; CDR3aa: CAWSNGGGGGYTF
v_gene: TRBV2; CDR3aa: CASSVMKRDGETQYF
v_gene: TRBV11-2; CDR3aa: CASSFAGGQETQYF
v_gene: TRBV29-1; CDR3aa: CSVPGLVMSGEQFF
v_gene: TRBV19; CDR3aa: CASSGATNTEAFF
v_gene: TRBV7-6; CDR3aa: CASSLQSNTEAFF
v_gene: TRBV5-1; CDR3aa: CASSAGNPNQETQYF
v_gene: TRBV27; CDR3aa: CASSWARDDQPQHF
v_gene: TRBV28; CDR3aa: CASSSDYPTGQTGANVLTF
v_gene: TRBV27; CDR3aa: CASSLPDNRYTF
v_gene: TRBV28; CDR3aa: CASSLAGPSTDTQYF
v_gene: TRBV29-1; CDR3aa: CSVSALANYGYTF
v_gene: TRBV4-1; CDR3aa: CASSPTTGTVYGYTF
v_gene: TRBV12-5; CDR3aa: CASGLVGSTAEAFF
v_gene: TRBV6-1; CDR3aa: CASARSGYSNQPQHF
v_gene: TRBV11-2; CDR3aa: CASSSHREGGNSPLHF
v_gene: TRBV6-5; CDR3aa: CASSREDRDLAEAFF
v_gene: TRBV9; CDR3aa: CASSVGRKAGEKLFF
v_gene: TRBV28; CDR3aa: CASSSYGTGFSNSPLHF
v_gene: TRBV11-2; CDR3aa: CASSLVGGGPPETQYF
v_gene: TRBV5-1; CDR3aa: CASSADSATNEKLFF
v_gene: TRBV19; CDR3aa: CASSIRDRVTEAFF
v_gene: TRBV20-1; CDR3aa: CSVWSGEAFF